This entry lists 32 T cell receptor beta chains sequenced from one sample in a study of CD8+ T cells in alopecia areata (dated by TCRdb to the late 2010s). Read against the paper, the sample's time point label means: approximately 4 weeks on oral tofacitinib. The sample's treatment or condition label is to be understood as: oral pan-JAK inhibitor, 5-10 mg twice daily. The library was produced with the immunoSEQ multiplex PCR assay. RNA was extracted from all samples and reverse transcribed into cDNA, which served as template for TCR sequencing. This is the immuneACCESS table as TCRdb keeps it, with only in-frame sequences that have V and J called. A part of the clones is gone; compared with another copy, unresolved V genes explain less than half, and the rest is unexplained. Within this sample are approximately 200,000 clones, with more than 55% of them counted one time only. The ten largest clones capture roughly 0.7% of the sample.

Sample: CD4+ T cells sorted from blood, taken at week 4, from a patient treated with tofacitinib. The source is a human donor with alopecia areata.

This clone was counted a few times. The DNA of the CDR3 is TGTGCCAGCAGTGAACCCGCAGGGGGGAGCGGGAGAAGGAATGAGCAGTTCTTC. Amino acids: CASSEPAGGSGRRNEQFF. The chain combines TRBV2 with TRBJ2-1, with a weak D call TRBD2 (8 bases). CDR1 and CDR2 from the germline V gene are SNHLY and FYNNEI. The CDR3 has 18 residues. Deletions cut 2 bases from V and 7 bases from J, with 24 bases between.

The genes are TRBV7-2 and TRBJ1-1, with D tentatively TRBD1 (5 bases). The CDR3 is 16 residues long. V lost 8 bases and J lost 1, with 20 bases in between. Germline values: CDR1 SGHTA, CDR2 FQGNSA. The CDR3 nucleotides read TGTGCCAGCTGTCTCGGGGGGGACGCAAGGAACACTGAAGCTTTCTTT. Residues: CASCLGGDARNTEAFF.

The rearrangement uses TRBV30 and TRBJ2-1, with D possibly TRBD2 on 5 matching bases. Per the germline V gene, CDR1 is GTSNPN and CDR2 is SVGIG (reference sequence). Trimming stripped 2 bases from V and 6 bases from J, with 17 bases between. This CDR3 is 15 amino acids long. Here the CDR3 DNA reads TGTGCCTGGAGTAGTATCCGGGATCTCGGCAATGAGCAGTTCTTC. Protein product: CAWSSIRDLGNEQFF.

The J gene is TRBJ2-5, the V gene TRBV25-1; a possible D gene is TRBD1 (5 bases). The CDR3 has 14 amino acids. Trimming shortened V by 4 bases and J by 4 bases, and 13 bases separated the two germline ends. Germline V gene sequence: CDR1 MGHDK, CDR2 SYGVNS. CDR3 region: CASSAPRASETQYF. The CDR3 DNA follows: TGTGCCAGCAGTGCCCCCAGGGCGTCAGAGACCCAGTACTTC.

This clone was seen only a few times. The V call is TRBV18, the J call TRBJ1-2; the D is unclear. The CDR3 covers 15 residues. V was pared by 3 bases and J by 4 bases, with 15 bases between. Germline V CDR1 and CDR2: KGHSH, LQKENI. This CDR3 is CASSPQSSESYGYTF. DNA of the CDR3: TGTGCCAGCTCACCCCAATCCTCCGAGAGCTATGGCTACACCTTC.

DNA of the CDR3: TGTGCCAGCAGAGGCAGGACAGTCGAGGAGCTGTTTTTT. As protein: CASRGRTVEELFF. V gene TRBV6-5 combines with J gene TRBJ2-2; tentative D call: TRBD1 (6 bases). Germline V gene data show CDR1 as MNHEY and CDR2 as SVGAGI. The CDR3 has 13 residues. With 6 bases removed from V and 10 bases from J, the gap between germline ends came to 15 bases.

V is TRBV7-2 and J is TRBJ2-5; maybe TRBD1 (5 bases). This CDR3 region has 14 residues. Looked up from germline, CDR1 is SGHTA and CDR2 is FQGNSA. The V gene lost 5 bases and the J gene lost 5 bases, with 15 bases spanning the gap. CDR3 sequence: CASSTGHPGETQYF. The DNA for the CDR3 is TGTGCCAGCAGCACAGGACACCCTGGGGAGACCCAGTACTTC.

In this sample, this clone turned up a few times. The chain combines TRBV25-1 with TRBJ2-5, with a tentative D call TRBD1 (5 bases). The ends were cut back, 7 bases at V and 1 base at J, with 13 bases in the middle. The germline V gene encodes CDR1 MGHDK and CDR2 SYGVNS. The CDR3 has 14 amino acids. For the CDR3, the DNA is TGTGCCAGCACCCAGGGTTGGCGCCAAGAGACCCAGTACTTC. It specifies CASTQGWRQETQYF.

V gene TRBV15 combines with J gene TRBJ2-5, with unresolved D. CDR1 and CDR2 (germline): LNHNV, YYDKDF (reference sequence). V lost 5 bases, J lost 5 bases, and 15 bases lay in between. CDR3 length: 14 amino acids. The CDR3 loop is CATSPSPSYETQYF. The DNA for the CDR3 is TGTGCCACCAGCCCCTCTCCCTCGTATGAGACCCAGTACTTC.

The rearrangement links TRBV15 to TRBJ2-2, with D hard to call. Trimming removed 8 bases from V and 0 bases from J, with 10 bases in between. Germline lookup yields CDR1 LNHNV and CDR2 YYDKDF (reference sequence). This CDR3 is built from 14 residues. CDR3 sequence: CATDRTSNTGELFF. DNA of the CDR3: TGTGCCACCGACCGGACGTCGAACACCGGGGAGCTGTTTTTT. Complete variable domain (other parts from reference TRBV15 and TRBJ2-2): DAMVIQNPRYQVTQFGKPVTLSCSQTLNHNVMYWYQQKSSQAPKLLFHYYDKDFNNEADTPDNFQSRRPNTSFCFLDIRSPGLGDTAMYLCATDRTSNTGELFFGEGSRLTVL.

The genes are TRBV30 and TRBJ2-7; possibly TRBD1 or TRBD2 for D (5 bases each). Per the germline V gene, CDR1 is GTSNPN and CDR2 is SVGIG (reference sequence). Trimming pared 4 bases from V and 5 bases from J, leaving 18 bases between. This CDR3 contains 14 residues. The CDR3 spells CAWTSGTPSHEQYF. CDR3 bases: TGTGCCTGGACTTCCGGGACCCCCTCGCACGAGCAGTACTTC.

The chain is built from TRBV5-1 and TRBJ2-7; either TRBD1 or TRBD2 may fit D (5 bases each). The germline V gene has CDR1 SGHRS and CDR2 YFSETQ. The V gene lost 1 base and the J gene lost 4 bases, with 12 bases spanning the gap. This CDR3 is 14 amino acids long. The CDR3 nucleotides read TGCGCCAGCAGCTTGTCTGGGGGTAGGTACGAGCAGTACTTC. Its protein product is CASSLSGGRYEQYF. The full variable domain, its missing parts supplied by reference TRBV5-1 and TRBJ2-7, is KAGVTQTPRYLIKTRGQQVTLSCSPISGHRSVSWYQQTPGQGLQFLFEYFSETQRNKGNFPGRFSGRQFSNSRSEMNVSTLELGDSALYLCASSLSGGRYEQYFGPGTRLTVT.

V usage is TRBV18 and J usage is TRBJ2-3; no clear D gene. The V gene's germline CDR1 is KGHSH and CDR2 LQKENI. The CDR3 consists of 14 residues. V shed 1 base and J shed 0 bases, with 5 bases lying between them. This CDR3 reads CASSPLTSTDTQYF. For the CDR3, the DNA is TGTGCCAGCTCACCACTCACTAGCACAGATACGCAGTATTTT. Looking up the rest from reference TRBV18 and TRBJ2-3 gives the full variable domain: NAGVMQNPRHLVRRRGQEARLRCSPMKGHSHVYWYRQLPEEGLKFMVYLQKENIIDESGMPKERFSAEFPKEGPSILRIQQVVRGDSAAYFCASSPLTSTDTQYFGPGTRLTVL.

The chain uses TRBV7-9 and TRBJ2-5, with unresolved D. V was clipped by 4 bases and J by 2 bases, with 17 bases between them. Germline CDR1 reads SEHNR; CDR2 reads FQNEAQ (reference sequence). The CDR3 is 16 amino acids. Written as DNA, the CDR3 is TGTGCCAGCAGCTACTCGAACTTAGACATGCAAGAGACCCAGTACTTC. The encoded protein is CASSYSNLDMQETQYF.

This clone was recorded once. V and J are TRBV25-1 and TRBJ2-1, with D possibly matching TRBD1 (7 bases). Germline V gene data show CDR1 as MGHDK and CDR2 as SYGVNS. Trimming pared 4 bases from V and 10 bases from J, leaving 14 bases between. The CDR3 is made up of 13 amino acids. The CDR3 bases are TGTGCCAGCAGTGCAGGGGGGCGTCGAGAGCAGTTCTTC. Translated: CASSAGGRREQFF.

The chain is built from TRBV30 and TRBJ2-7; 7 bases align to TRBD1. The CDR3 has 13 amino acids. V lost 5 bases, J lost 2 bases, and 6 bases stayed unmatched. Germline V gene data show CDR1 as GTSNPN and CDR2 as SVGIG (reference sequence). The CDR3 nucleotides read TGTGCCTGGGCGGACAGGAGGCCCTACGAGCAGTACTTC. Translating gives CAWADRRPYEQYF.

The sample holds a few counts of this clone. The rearrangement links TRBV7-2 to TRBJ2-7; D is unclear. The germline V gene encodes CDR1 SGHTA and CDR2 FQGNSA. V was shortened by 4 bases and J by 3 bases, with 16 bases between the two germline ends. The CDR3 is made up of 15 amino acids. CDR3 DNA sequence: TGTGCCAGCAGCTACGCAAGCTTTGGCGGCTACGAGCAGTACTTC. Protein sequence: CASSYASFGGYEQYF.

The chain carries TRBV29-1 and TRBJ2-2; possible D gene TRBD2, 5 bases. Germline assignment: CDR1 SQVTM and CDR2 ANQGSEA. This CDR3 comprises 14 residues. The V end lost 7 bases, the J end lost 0 bases, and 12 bases lay between the germline ends. This chain's CDR3 is CSATGIANTGELFF. The CDR3 nucleotides read TGCAGCGCCACGGGGATCGCGAACACCGGGGAGCTGTTTTTT.

This clone was seen a handful of times. The chain is built from TRBV29-1 and TRBJ1-3; 9 nucleotides match TRBD1. Germline V CDR1 and CDR2: SQVTM, ANQGSEA. Losses at the gene ends were 6 bases for V and 8 bases for J; bases not matched to a gene: 11. The CDR3 has 14 residues. In nucleotides, the CDR3 is TGCAGCGTGGACACCGGGACAGGGAGCGACACCATATATTTT. This sequence encodes CSVDTGTGSDTIYF.

This clone is a singleton in its sample. The chain uses TRBV30 and TRBJ2-5; D may correspond to TRBD1 or TRBD2 (6 bases each). Germline CDR1 is GTSNPN and CDR2 is SVGIG (reference sequence). V was cut by 5 bases and J by 2 bases, with 15 bases left in between. The CDR3 has 14 residues. Written as DNA, the CDR3 is TGTGCCTGGTCACTTGGAGGGACACAAGAGACCCAGTACTTC. This translates into CAWSLGGTQETQYF.

V usage is TRBV7-9 and J usage is TRBJ2-1; 11 positions match TRBD2. Trimming cost V 6 bases and J 7 bases; bases outside gene matches: 8. This CDR3 comprises 15 residues. Germline V lookup: CDR1 SEHNR, CDR2 FQNEAQ (reference sequence). CDR3: CASSSIAGGVNEQFF. The CDR3 DNA follows: TGTGCCAGCAGTTCCATAGCGGGAGGGGTTAATGAGCAGTTCTTC.

This rearrangement joins TRBV29-1 to TRBJ1-1, with D unclear. This CDR3 is built from 12 residues. Germline V gene data show CDR1 as SQVTM and CDR2 as ANQGSEA. V was trimmed by 6 bases and J by 5 bases, leaving 13 bases between them. CDR3 in DNA: TGCAGCGTATCAGTCCCGAATACTGAAGCTTTCTTT. It specifies CSVSVPNTEAFF.

This clone was counted a single time. J is TRBJ1-2 and V is TRBV19, with D possibly TRBD1 on 6 matching bases. The CDR3 has 16 residues. Trimming removed 4 bases from V and 2 bases from J, with 17 bases in between. CDR1 and CDR2 from the germline V gene are LNHDA and SQIVND (reference sequence). CDR3 loop: CASSRIQGSANYGYTF. In DNA, the CDR3 is TGTGCCAGTAGTAGAATACAGGGATCAGCGAACTATGGCTACACCTTC.

The V and J genes are TRBV30 and TRBJ1-5, with 7 positions matching TRBD1. The CDR3 extends over 15 amino acids. V was clipped by 3 bases and J by 1 base; unmatched bases: 6. In germline, CDR1 is GTSNPN, CDR2 SVGIG (reference sequence). CDR3 sequence reads: CAWRAGGKSNQPQHF. The DNA for the CDR3 is TGTGCCTGGAGGGCAGGGGGAAAAAGCAATCAGCCCCAGCATTTT.

The chain combines TRBV5-1 with TRBJ2-3, with D maybe TRBD2 (5 bases). Deletions cut 3 bases from V and 6 bases from J, with 11 bases between. The CDR3 has 13 residues. CDR1 and CDR2 (germline): SGHRS, YFSETQ. CDR3 region: CASSSQRRDTQYF. In DNA form, the CDR3 reads TGCGCCAGCAGCTCCCAGAGGAGGGATACGCAGTATTTT.

This clone has only a few counts. The chain is built from TRBV2 and TRBJ2-1; weak D call: TRBD2 (7 bases). Per the germline V gene, CDR1 is SNHLY and CDR2 is FYNNEI. Trimming took 2 bases from V and 2 from J, leaving 16 bases between them. This CDR3 region has 17 residues. The CDR3 here is CASSETSRGGAYNEQFF. The DNA of the CDR3 is TGTGCCAGCAGTGAAACGTCGAGGGGGGGAGCCTACAATGAGCAGTTCTTC.

This clone was counted only a few times. The chain is built from TRBV5-1 and TRBJ2-7; no reliable D call. This CDR3 has 16 residues. Trimming cost V 4 bases and J 4 bases, with 21 bases left between them. The germline CDR1 and CDR2 sequences are SGHRS and YFSETQ. The CDR3 coding sequence is TGCGCCAGCAGCCTGGGGATGCGGACGCAGACGTACGAGCAGTACTTC. This codes for CASSLGMRTQTYEQYF.

The sample holds a few counts of this clone. The chain carries TRBV6-6 and TRBJ2-7; 8 bases align to TRBD1. Germline CDR1 MNHNY, CDR2 SVGAGI (reference sequence). This CDR3 has 11 amino acids. The trim removed 10 bases at V and 3 bases at J, leaving 2 bases unmatched. The CDR3 DNA reads TGTGCCACACAGGGGGGCTACGAGCAGTACTTC. This sequence encodes CATQGGYEQYF.

The rearrangement links TRBV4-1 to TRBJ2-7; D is perhaps TRBD2 (6 bases). CDR1 is MGHRA, CDR2 YSYEKL, per germline. The CDR3 runs 18 residues. The ends were cut back, 0 bases at V and 4 bases at J, with 22 bases in the middle. The CDR3, as DNA: TGCGCCAGCAGCCAAGAACTATCCGGAGGGACCCTGGGGTACGAGCAGTACTTC. It encodes CASSQELSGGTLGYEQYF.

The chain couples TRBV7-9 to TRBJ1-1; D remains ambiguous. The CDR3 runs to 13 residues. Germline V gene sequence: CDR1 SEHNR, CDR2 FQNEAQ (reference sequence). V lost 11 bases to trimming and J lost 0 bases, with 13 bases between them. The CDR3 loop reads CAAEARMNTEAFF. The CDR3 bases are TGTGCCGCGGAGGCTAGGATGAACACTGAAGCTTTCTTT. The entire variable domain, with the rest obtained from reference TRBV7-9 and TRBJ1-1, is as follows: DTGVSQNPRHKITKRGQNVTFRCDPISEHNRLYWYRQTLGQGPEFLTYFQNEAQLEKSRLLSDRFSAERPKGSFSTLEIQRTEQGDSAMYLCAAEARMNTEAFFGQGTRLTVV.

This clone was found once. This chain uses TRBV2 with TRBJ2-6; no reliable D call. Trimming cost V 4 bases and J 2 bases, with 6 bases left between them. Germline V gene sequence: CDR1 SNHLY, CDR2 FYNNEI. This CDR3 has 14 amino acids. CDR3 DNA sequence: TGTGCCAGCAGTGGTCATACTGGGGCCAACGTCCTGACTTTC. Encoded protein: CASSGHTGANVLTF.

The CDR3, as DNA: TGCAGCGTGCCCGGGGGGACGAGAGACATTCAGTACTTC. Translated, it gives CSVPGGTRDIQYF. V usage is TRBV29-1 and J usage is TRBJ2-4; 7 nucleotides match TRBD2. Losses at the gene ends were 6 bases for V and 8 bases for J; bases not matched to a gene: 10. This CDR3 has 13 amino acids. The V gene's germline CDR1 is SQVTM and CDR2 ANQGSEA.